The source of this TCR beta chain is a study of blood T cell repertoires in COVID-19. Trimming removed 4 bases from V and 0 bases from J, with 10 bases in between. The CDR3 covers 16 residues. The germline CDR1 and CDR2 sequences are MGHRA and YSYEKL. As originally analysed: Estimated nucleated cell counts came from reference gene primer amplification. Measured with immunoSEQ multiplex PCR; TCRdb has only the in-frame clones, and not every one. That table is the source of V, J and clone size, and D and trimming were worked out from the DNA. The sample has about 250,000 clones, roughly four fifths seen once.

The receptor's source is a man older than 75 with acute or convalescent COVID-19. The chain couples TRBV4-1 to TRBJ1-6; D not resolved. What was sequenced was peripheral blood. Here the CDR3 reads CASSLSTGSYNSPLHF. CDR3 in DNA: TGCGCCAGCAGCCTCTCGACTGGCTCCTATAATTCACCCCTCCACTTT.